These 7 T cell receptor beta chains were sequenced from one sample in a study of T cell responses to AZD1222 COVID-19 vaccine. Sequencing used immunoSEQ multiplex PCR; TCRdb keeps in-frame clones, though not all of them. Among 91,000 or so clones listed, about 94% were seen once. The sequencing used peripheral blood, collected 28 days after the second AZD1222 dose. The source is an adult who received the AZD1222 COVID-19 vaccine.

This clone was detected only once. The rearrangement uses TRBV27 and TRBJ2-1, with D hard to call. Trimming shortened V by 4 bases and J by 1 base, and 17 bases separated the two germline ends. The CDR3 extends over 17 amino acids. The V gene's germline CDR1 is MNHEY and CDR2 SMNVEV (reference sequence). Here the CDR3 reads CASSSLGSAMSYNEQFF. The CDR3 DNA is TGTGCCAGCAGTTCGCTGGGTTCGGCGATGTCCTACAATGAGCAGTTCTTC.

J is TRBJ1-2 and V is TRBV5-4, with a possible D match to TRBD1 (5 bases). Trimming shortened V by 7 bases and J by 2 bases, and 15 bases separated the two germline ends. Germline V gives CDR1 SGHNT, CDR2 YYREEE (reference sequence). This CDR3 has 14 amino acids. The CDR3 coding sequence is TGTGCCAGCCGTGGGGGGTTAGACAACTATGGCTACACCTTC. Protein: CASRGGLDNYGYTF.

The chain uses TRBV19 and TRBJ1-2; D uncertain. The CDR3 runs to 14 residues. Germline V lookup: CDR1 LNHDA, CDR2 SQIVND (reference sequence). V lost 7 bases and J 4 bases, leaving 16 bases between the germline ends. CDR3 in amino acids: CASKGAENSYGYTF. For the CDR3, the DNA is TGTGCCAGTAAAGGTGCAGAAAACTCCTATGGCTACACCTTC.

The chain uses TRBV7-6 and TRBJ1-3; no clear D. CDR1 and CDR2 from the germline V gene are SGHVS and FNYEAQ. The CDR3 loop spans 15 amino acids. Trimming pared 0 bases from V and 0 bases from J, leaving 6 bases between. The CDR3, as DNA: TGTGCCAGCAGCTTAGCCGCGGGCTCTGGAAACACCATATATTTT. Translated: CASSLAAGSGNTIYF.

V and J are TRBV9 and TRBJ1-2; the D is unclear. This CDR3 is built from 11 residues. The V end lost 6 bases, the J end lost 4 bases, and 7 bases lay between the germline ends. Germline V gene lookup returns CDR1 SGDLS and CDR2 YYNGEE. The CDR3 DNA sequence: TGTGCCAGCAAAGGGCTCTATGGCTACACCTTC. Residues: CASKGLYGYTF.

The chain uses TRBV6-5 and TRBJ1-2; perhaps TRBD1 as D (6 bases). V was shortened by 6 bases and J by 4 bases, with 12 bases between the two germline ends. The CDR3 has 13 amino acids. CDR1 and CDR2 (germline): MNHEY, SVGAGI. This chain's CDR3 is CASRTGRLYGYTF. The CDR3 coding sequence is TGTGCCAGCAGGACAGGTCGACTCTATGGCTACACCTTC.

The chain carries TRBV24-1 and TRBJ2-7; no clear D gene. CDR1 and CDR2 from the germline V gene are KGHDR and SFDVKD. The CDR3 spans 13 residues. V gave up 9 bases and J gave up 2 bases, with 13 bases separating them. The CDR3 is CATLLGLPYEQYF. As DNA, the CDR3 is TGTGCCACCCTCTTGGGGTTACCCTACGAGCAGTACTTC.